These T cell receptor beta chains were read from a single sample in a study of T cell clonotyping in hematopoietic cell transplantation. Assay used: immunoSEQ multiplex PCR; TCRdb lists only in-frame clones, some missing. The data show 15,000 to 20,000 clones, with 70% to 90% seen just once and around 4% held by the top ten. Here the sequenced sample was PBMCs, taken 100 days after allogeneic stem cell transplant. These receptor sequences come from a male patient aged 55 to 70 who had an allogeneic stem cell transplant from a related donor, so the T cells may come from the graft donor. Some clones in this sample may be carry-over from other donors' samples. The CDR3 runs from the conserved cysteine through the conserved F or W. D genes are given only for firm matches. Clone size is given for some rows only: seen once, a few or many times, or a class if the clone is expanded.

j_call	clone_size	v_call	d_call	cdr3_aa	cdr3_nt
TRBJ1-4	.	TRBV27	TRBD1	CASSRDSREKLFF	TGTGCCAGCAGCCGGGACAGTCGTGAAAAACTGTTTTTT
TRBJ1-1	.	TRBV11-3	.	CASSPRRGENTEAFF	TGTGCCAGCAGCCCCCGGCGAGGGGAGAACACTGAAGCTTTCTTT
TRBJ2-7	.	TRBV4-2	TRBD1	CASSRHRGAGGYEQYF	TGTGCCAGCAGCCGACACAGGGGCGCTGGAGGCTACGAGCAGTACTTC
TRBJ1-2	once	TRBV2	.	CASNADRSAYGYTF	TGTGCCAGCAACGCGGACAGATCCGCCTATGGCTACACCTTC
TRBJ2-5	.	TRBV5-6	.	CASSLGLSAYQETQYF	TGTGCCAGCAGCTTGGGGCTATCCGCGTACCAAGAGACCCAGTACTTC
TRBJ2-3	.	TRBV7-3	TRBD1	CASSSAGTGMVTQYF	TGTGCCAGCAGCTCGGCCGGGACAGGGATGGTTACGCAGTATTTT
TRBJ2-7	.	TRBV7-2	TRBD2	CASSLSRERSSYEQYF	TGTGCCAGCAGCTTATCGCGGGAGCGGAGCTCCTACGAGCAGTACTTC
TRBJ2-5	.	TRBV11-2	TRBD2	CASSLGLAQETQYF	TGTGCCAGCAGCTTGGGACTAGCTCAAGAGACCCAGTACTTC
TRBJ1-2	.	TRBV12-5	TRBD1	CASGGQSFRYTF	TGTGCTAGTGGGGGACAGAGTTTCCGCTACACCTTC
TRBJ1-4	.	TRBV9	.	CASSVGAVREKLFF	TGTGCCAGCAGCGTAGGGGCGGTCCGTGAAAAACTGTTTTTT
TRBJ2-3	.	TRBV5-6	TRBD1	CASSLPPGQSTSDTQYF	TGTGCCAGCAGCTTACCGCCGGGACAGAGTACCTCAGATACGCAGTATTTT
TRBJ1-1	once	TRBV27	.	CASSYSRESTEAFF	TGTGCCAGCAGTTATAGCAGGGAGAGCACTGAAGCTTTCTTT
TRBJ1-5	.	TRBV11-3	.	CASSSLQGMRGQPQHF	TGTGCCAGCAGCTCATTACAGGGAATGAGAGGTCAGCCCCAGCATTTT
TRBJ1-1	.	TRBV6-5	TRBD1	CASSYSGQSYTEAFF	TGTGCCAGCAGTTACTCGGGACAGAGTTACACTGAAGCTTTCTTT
TRBJ1-6	.	TRBV11-3	.	CASSLSDNSPLHF	TGTGCCAGCAGCTTATCAGATAATTCACCCCTCCACTTT
TRBJ2-3	.	TRBV11-3	TRBD1	CASSSRQGAMTDTQYF	TGTGCCAGCAGCTCCCGACAGGGGGCTATGACAGATACGCAGTATTTT
TRBJ2-7	medium-sized	TRBV27	.	CASSLSSRSYEQYF	TGTGCCAGCAGTTTATCGTCCAGATCCTACGAGCAGTACTTC
TRBJ1-5	.	TRBV9	.	CASSVEVGPNQPQHF	TGTGCCAGCAGCGTAGAGGTGGGGCCCAATCAGCCCCAGCATTTT
TRBJ1-6	.	TRBV7-2	.	CASRPSGGEGGPPLHF	TGTGCCAGCAGACCGTCTGGGGGGGAGGGTGGGCCACCCCTCCACTTT
TRBJ1-1	few	TRBV29-1	TRBD1	CSVLGQQGTEAFF	TGCAGCGTCCTGGGACAGCAGGGCACTGAAGCTTTCTTT
TRBJ2-5	.	TRBV6-5	.	CASSSGRGETQYF	TGTGCCAGCAGTTCAGGGAGAGGAGAGACCCAGTACTTC
TRBJ1-1	.	TRBV25-1	.	CASRRGETNTEAFF	TGTGCCAGCAGGAGGGGGGAAACGAACACTGAAGCTTTCTTT
TRBJ1-3	.	TRBV10-3	.	CAIRGTGNTIYF	TGTGCCATCAGAGGCACGGGAAACACCATATATTTT
TRBJ2-1	.	TRBV11-1	TRBD1	CASRQGWINEQFF	TGTGCCAGCCGACAGGGATGGATCAATGAGCAGTTCTTC
TRBJ2-1	.	TRBV6-1	.	CASSEAAAGFGSYNEQFF	TGTGCCAGCAGTGAAGCTGCTGCCGGTTTTGGCTCCTACAATGAGCAGTTCTTC
TRBJ2-7	.	TRBV2	.	CASSGGKLDSYEQYF	TGTGCCAGCAGTGGGGGAAAACTAGATTCCTACGAGCAGTACTTC
TRBJ1-5	.	TRBV7-9	.	CASSLVDLRTGQNQPQHF	TGTGCCAGCAGCTTAGTGGATTTGAGAACAGGGCAAAATCAGCCCCAGCATTTT
TRBJ1-5	.	TRBV30	.	CAWSAGTAGLSNQPQHF	TGTGCCTGGAGCGCCGGGACGGCAGGCCTTAGCAATCAGCCCCAGCATTTT
TRBJ1-1	.	TRBV4-2	.	CASSQDGGENTEAFF	TGTGCCAGCAGCCAAGACGGGGGAGAGAACACTGAAGCTTTCTTT
TRBJ2-7	few	TRBV7-7	.	CASSLVRVGRRCEQYF	TGTGCCAGCAGCTTAGTGCGGGTGGGGCGCCGCTGCGAGCAGTACTTC
TRBJ2-7	.	TRBV19	TRBD1	CASSIPGQVTYEQYF	TGTGCCAGTAGTATCCCGGGACAGGTGACCTACGAGCAGTACTTC
TRBJ2-2	.	TRBV2	.	CASSQRNTGELFF	TGTGCCAGCTCACAGCGGAACACCGGGGAGCTGTTTTTT
TRBJ1-1	.	TRBV5-4	TRBD1	CASSLKGAGEAFF	TGTGCCAGCAGCTTGAAGGGGGCGGGTGAAGCTTTCTTT
TRBJ1-1	.	TRBV5-4	.	CASSLEGIGTEAFF	TGTGCCAGCAGCTTGGAAGGGATTGGTACTGAAGCTTTCTTT
TRBJ2-7	.	TRBV11-2	.	CASSLAEDFYEQYF	TGTGCCAGCAGCTTAGCCGAGGATTTCTACGAGCAGTACTTC
TRBJ1-2	.	TRBV6-1	.	CASSEYRAEGYTF	TGTGCCAGCAGTGAATATCGGGCGGAGGGCTACACCTTC
TRBJ1-2	once	TRBV7-9	.	CASRTLGGDYGYTF	TGTGCCAGCAGGACCTTGGGGGGAGACTATGGCTACACCTTC
TRBJ1-2	.	TRBV7-2	.	CASSSTGESYGYTF	TGTGCCAGCAGCTCGACAGGTGAGAGCTATGGCTACACCTTC
TRBJ2-5	.	TRBV25-1	.	CASSERGHQETRYF	TGTGCCAGCAGTGAAAGGGGACACCAAGAGACCCGGTACTTC
TRBJ2-3	.	TRBV11-2	TRBD2	CASSLGGLANTDTQYF	TGTGCCAGCAGCTTAGGGGGACTAGCTAACACAGATACGCAGTATTTT